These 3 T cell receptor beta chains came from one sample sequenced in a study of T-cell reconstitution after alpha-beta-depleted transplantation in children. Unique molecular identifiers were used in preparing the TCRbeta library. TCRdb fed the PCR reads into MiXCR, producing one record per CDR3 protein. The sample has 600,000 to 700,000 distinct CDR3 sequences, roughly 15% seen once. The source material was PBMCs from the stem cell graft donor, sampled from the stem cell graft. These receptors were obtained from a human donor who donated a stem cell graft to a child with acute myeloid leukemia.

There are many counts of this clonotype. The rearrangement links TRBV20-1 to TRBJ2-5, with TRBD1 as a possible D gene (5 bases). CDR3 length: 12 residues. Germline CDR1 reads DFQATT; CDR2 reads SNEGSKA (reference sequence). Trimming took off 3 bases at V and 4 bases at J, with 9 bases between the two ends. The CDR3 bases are TGCAGTGCTAGGTTGGGGCGAGAGACCCAGTACTTC. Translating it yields CSARLGRETQYF.

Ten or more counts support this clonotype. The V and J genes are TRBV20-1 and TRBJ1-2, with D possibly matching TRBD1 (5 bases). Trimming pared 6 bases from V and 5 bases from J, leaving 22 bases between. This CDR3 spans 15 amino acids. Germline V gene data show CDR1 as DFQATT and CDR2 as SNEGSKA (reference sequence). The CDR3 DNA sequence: TGCAGTGCCAATTCCCACCGGGGCACGCAATATGGCTACACCTTC. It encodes CSANSHRGTQYGYTF.

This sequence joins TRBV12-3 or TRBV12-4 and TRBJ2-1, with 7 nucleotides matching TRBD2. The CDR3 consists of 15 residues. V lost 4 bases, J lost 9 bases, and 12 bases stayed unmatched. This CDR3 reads CASSSLGLSLGEQFF. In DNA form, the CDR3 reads TGTGCCAGCAGTTCCCTGGGACTATCGCTAGGTGAGCAGTTCTTC.